Described below is a single TCR beta chain sequence and its context. This clone was detected ten times or more. It lacks a known antigen. Base qualities are missing; no much larger clone stands one base away. The CDR3 has 13 amino acids, counting the end cysteine and phenylalanine. This entry keeps only the CDR3 DNA: 39 bases, framed from base 1. The germline V gene provides CDR1 KGHSH and CDR2 LQKENI. V loses 3 bases of germline sequence and J loses 7 bases, and the interval between the two ends is 10 bases. This record comes from a study of metastatic and nonmetastatic thyroid tumors (dated by TCRdb to about 2020). For context, the study as a whole: Repertoires from peripheral blood and from tumor or nodule tissue samples of malignant and benign thyroid patients were compared. What the study reported, not specific to this receptor: TCR beta diversity was reported as significantly higher in malignant tumors than in benign nodules, in both blood and tumor samples.

The library was made by PCR. TCRdb shows the sequencer as Illumina HiSeq 4000. High-throughput sequencing was used to profile the TCR beta-chain CDR3 region of each patient. On the study's bioinformatics: The researchers built a classifier to tell apart papillary thyroid cancer patients with distant metastasis, based on CDR3 differences among clinicopathological groups. The Shannon index was used to assess repertoire diversity, and the Morisita-Horn index was used to assess tumor-blood repertoire similarity. In-frame beta chains were kept once TCRdb had trimmed the public reads at Q25 with fastp and called clones with MiXCR. These V and J calls originate from TCRdb's pipeline instead of the authors' own analysis. Within this sample are approximately 34,000 clones, with 18% of them counted one time only. Roughly a tenth of the sample lies in the top ten. None of the patients had been given any treatment before thyroid surgery. Using T-cell receptor beta sequencing, the researchers looked back retrospectively at clinical samples from patients, gathered between about 2012 and 2019.

The receptor chain draws on TRBV18 and TRBJ1-5, with a tentative D gene TRBD1 over 5 matching bases. Sequencing used blood. The receptor was derived from a female donor with papillary thyroid cancer or a benign thyroid nodule (not recorded which). Some clones in this sample may be carry-over from other donors' samples. The CDR3 corresponds to CASSPGEEQPQHF. In nucleotides, the sequence is TGTGCCAGCTCACCGGGGGAGGAGCAGCCCCAGCATTTT.